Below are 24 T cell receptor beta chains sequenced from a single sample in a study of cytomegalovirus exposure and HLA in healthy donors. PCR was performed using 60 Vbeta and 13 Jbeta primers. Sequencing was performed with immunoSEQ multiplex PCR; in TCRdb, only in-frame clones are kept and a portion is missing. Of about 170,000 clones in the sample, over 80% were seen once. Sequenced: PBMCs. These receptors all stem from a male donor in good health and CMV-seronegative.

CDR3 sequence reads: CAMRDRGGTGANVLTF. CDR3 DNA: TGTGCCATGAGGGACAGGGGAGGAACTGGGGCCAACGTCCTGACTTTC. V gene TRBV10-3 combines with J gene TRBJ2-6; 10 bases match TRBD1. CDR1 ENHRY and CDR2 SYGVKD come from the germline V gene. The CDR3 consists of 16 residues. J gave up 2 bases and V 9 bases, and 7 bases lay outside the gene matches.

In nucleotides, the CDR3 is TGTGCCAGCAGCTTGGGGGGGGGCGCCGGGGAGCTGTTTTTT. Amino acid sequence: CASSLGGGAGELFF. V is TRBV5-6 and J is TRBJ2-2; tentatively, D is TRBD2 (7 bases). The germline V and J ends were trimmed by 0 bases and 6 bases, with 9 bases remaining between them. Germline lookup yields CDR1 SGHDT and CDR2 YYEEEE. The CDR3 sequence is 14 residues long.

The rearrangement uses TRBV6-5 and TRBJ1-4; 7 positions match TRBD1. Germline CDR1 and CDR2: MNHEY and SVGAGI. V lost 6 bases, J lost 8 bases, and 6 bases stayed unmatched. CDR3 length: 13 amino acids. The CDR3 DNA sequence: TGTGCCAGCAGCTCTGGGACAGTCGAAAAACTGTTTTTT. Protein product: CASSSGTVEKLFF.

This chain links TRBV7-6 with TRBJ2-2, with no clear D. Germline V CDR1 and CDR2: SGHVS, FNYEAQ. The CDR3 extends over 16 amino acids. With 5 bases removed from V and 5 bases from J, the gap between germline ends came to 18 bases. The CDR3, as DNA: TGTGCCAGCAGCCTCATACATGACCCCAGGACCGGGGAGCTGTTTTTT. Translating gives CASSLIHDPRTGELFF. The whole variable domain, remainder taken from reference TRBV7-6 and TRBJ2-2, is GAGVSQSPRYKVTKRGQDVALRCDPISGHVSLYWYRQALGQGPEFLTYFNYEAQQDKSGLPNDRFSAERPEGSISTLTIQRTEQRDSAMYRCASSLIHDPRTGELFFGEGSRLTVL.

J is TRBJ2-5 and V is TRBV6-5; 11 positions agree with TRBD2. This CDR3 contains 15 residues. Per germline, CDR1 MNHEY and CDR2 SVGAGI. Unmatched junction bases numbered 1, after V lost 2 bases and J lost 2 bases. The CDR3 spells CASSYLAGGQETQYF. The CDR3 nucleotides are TGTGCCAGCAGTTACCTAGCGGGGGGACAAGAGACCCAGTACTTC.

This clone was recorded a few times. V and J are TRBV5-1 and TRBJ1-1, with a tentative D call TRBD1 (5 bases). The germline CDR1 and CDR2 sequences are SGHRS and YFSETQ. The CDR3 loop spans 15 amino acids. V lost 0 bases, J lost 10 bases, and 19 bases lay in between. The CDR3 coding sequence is TGCGCCAGCAGCTTGGATCCAGGGTCGGGTATGGGAGCTTTCTTT. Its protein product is CASSLDPGSGMGAFF.

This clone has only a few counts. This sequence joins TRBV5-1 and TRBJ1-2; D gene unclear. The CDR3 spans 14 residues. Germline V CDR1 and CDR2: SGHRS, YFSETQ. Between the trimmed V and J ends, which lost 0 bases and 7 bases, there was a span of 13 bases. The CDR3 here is CASSLGEGRGGYTF. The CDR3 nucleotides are TGCGCCAGCAGCTTGGGGGAGGGAAGAGGTGGCTACACCTTC.

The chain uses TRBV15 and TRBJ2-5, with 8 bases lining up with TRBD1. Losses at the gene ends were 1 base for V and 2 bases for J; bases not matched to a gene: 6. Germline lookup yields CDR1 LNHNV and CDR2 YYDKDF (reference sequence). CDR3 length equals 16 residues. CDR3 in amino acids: CATSRVIGQGQETQYF. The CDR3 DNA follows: TGTGCCACCAGCAGAGTGATCGGACAGGGACAAGAGACCCAGTACTTC.

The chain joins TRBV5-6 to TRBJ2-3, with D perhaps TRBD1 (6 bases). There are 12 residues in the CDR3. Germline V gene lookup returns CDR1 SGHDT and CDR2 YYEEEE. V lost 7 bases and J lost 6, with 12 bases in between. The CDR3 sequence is CASGDKGDTQYF. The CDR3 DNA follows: TGTGCCAGCGGGGACAAGGGGGATACGCAGTATTTT.

DNA of the CDR3: TGTGCCAGCTCACCAAAGGAAGCGGGGAGTGCCGGGGAGCTGTTTTTT. As protein: CASSPKEAGSAGELFF. The genes are TRBV18 and TRBJ2-2; TRBD2 matches at 7 bases. After removal of 2 bases from V and 6 bases from J, the junction contained 9 bases not matched to a gene. Per the germline V gene, CDR1 is KGHSH and CDR2 is LQKENI. The CDR3 has 16 amino acids.

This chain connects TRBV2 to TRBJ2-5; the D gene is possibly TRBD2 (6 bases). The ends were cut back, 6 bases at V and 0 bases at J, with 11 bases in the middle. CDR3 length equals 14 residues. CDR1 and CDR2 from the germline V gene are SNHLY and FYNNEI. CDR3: CASSETSNQETQYF. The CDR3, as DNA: TGTGCCAGCAGCGAGACTAGTAACCAAGAGACCCAGTACTTC.

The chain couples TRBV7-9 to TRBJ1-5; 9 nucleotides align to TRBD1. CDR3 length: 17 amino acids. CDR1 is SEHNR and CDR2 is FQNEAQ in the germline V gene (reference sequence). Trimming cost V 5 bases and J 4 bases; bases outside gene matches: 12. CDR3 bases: TGTGCCAGCAGCCTCGGGACAGGGAGAAGCGGGAATCAGCCCCAGCATTTT. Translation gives CASSLGTGRSGNQPQHF.

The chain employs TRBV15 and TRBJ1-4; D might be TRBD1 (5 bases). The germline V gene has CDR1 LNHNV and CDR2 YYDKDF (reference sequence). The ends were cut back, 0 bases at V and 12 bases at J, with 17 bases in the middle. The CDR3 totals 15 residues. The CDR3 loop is CATSRDPGAQGELFF. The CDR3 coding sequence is TGTGCCACCAGCAGAGACCCTGGGGCCCAAGGAGAACTGTTTTTT.

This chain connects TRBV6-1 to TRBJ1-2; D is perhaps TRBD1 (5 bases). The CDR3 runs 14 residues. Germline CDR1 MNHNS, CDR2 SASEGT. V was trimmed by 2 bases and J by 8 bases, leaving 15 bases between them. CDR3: CASSEIAGRRGYTF. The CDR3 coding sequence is TGTGCCAGCAGTGAAATTGCAGGGCGCCGGGGCTACACCTTC.

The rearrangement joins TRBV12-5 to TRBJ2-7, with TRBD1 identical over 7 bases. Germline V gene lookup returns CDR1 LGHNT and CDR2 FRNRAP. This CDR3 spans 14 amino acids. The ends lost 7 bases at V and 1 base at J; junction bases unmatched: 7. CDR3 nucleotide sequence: TGTGCTAGTGCCCGGGACAGCTTGTCCTACGAGCAGTACTTC. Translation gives CASARDSLSYEQYF.

The CDR3 sequence is CASSRDRGTGELFF. CDR3 sequence (DNA): TGTGCCAGCAGCCGGGACAGGGGCACCGGGGAGCTGTTTTTT. The rearrangement links TRBV6-4 to TRBJ2-2, with TRBD1 identical over 10 bases. The CDR3 is made up of 14 amino acids. Germline CDR1 is MRHNA and CDR2 is SNTAGT. V lost 6 bases to trimming and J lost 4 bases; unmatched junction nucleotides: 2.

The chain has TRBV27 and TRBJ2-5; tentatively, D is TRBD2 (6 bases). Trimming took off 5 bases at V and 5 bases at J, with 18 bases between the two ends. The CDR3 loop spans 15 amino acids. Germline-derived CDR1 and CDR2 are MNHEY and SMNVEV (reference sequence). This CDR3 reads CASSQYGGSGETQYF. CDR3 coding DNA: TGTGCCAGCAGTCAGTACGGGGGATCAGGGGAGACCCAGTACTTC.

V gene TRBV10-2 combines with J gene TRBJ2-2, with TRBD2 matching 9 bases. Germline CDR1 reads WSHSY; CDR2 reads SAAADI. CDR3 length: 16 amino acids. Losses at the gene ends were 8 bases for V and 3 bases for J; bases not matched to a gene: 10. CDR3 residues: CASEDAGGPDTGELFF. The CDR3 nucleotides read TGCGCCAGCGAGGACGCGGGGGGGCCGGACACCGGGGAGCTGTTTTTT.

The CDR3 here is CASRELAGERNGELFF. CDR3 in DNA: TGCGCCAGCAGAGAACTAGCGGGGGAGCGGAACGGGGAGCTGTTTTTT. The chain carries TRBV10-2 and TRBJ2-2, with 11 bases fitting TRBD2. The ends lost 6 bases at V and 7 bases at J; junction bases unmatched: 10. Germline-derived CDR1 and CDR2 are WSHSY and SAAADI. This CDR3 has 16 residues.

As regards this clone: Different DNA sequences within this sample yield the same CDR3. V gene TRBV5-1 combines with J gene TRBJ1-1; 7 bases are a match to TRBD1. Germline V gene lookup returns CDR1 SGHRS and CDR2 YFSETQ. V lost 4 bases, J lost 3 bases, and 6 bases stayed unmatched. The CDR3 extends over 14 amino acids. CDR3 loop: CASSVRQGDTEAFF. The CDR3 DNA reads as TGCGCCAGCAGCGTCCGGCAGGGGGACACTGAAGCTTTCTTT.

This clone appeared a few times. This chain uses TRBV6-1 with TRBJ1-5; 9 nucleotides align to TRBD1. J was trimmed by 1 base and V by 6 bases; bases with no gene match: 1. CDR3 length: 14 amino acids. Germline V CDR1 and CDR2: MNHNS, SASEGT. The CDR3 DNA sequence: TGTGCCAGCAGGGGACAGGGAAGCAATCAGCCCCAGCATTTT. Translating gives CASRGQGSNQPQHF.

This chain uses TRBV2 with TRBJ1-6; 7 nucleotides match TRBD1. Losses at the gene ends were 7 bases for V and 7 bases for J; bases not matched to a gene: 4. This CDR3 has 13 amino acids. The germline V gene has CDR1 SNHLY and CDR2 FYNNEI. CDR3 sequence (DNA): TGTGCCAGCACGGGACAGATGAATTCACCCCTCCACTTT. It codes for CASTGQMNSPLHF.

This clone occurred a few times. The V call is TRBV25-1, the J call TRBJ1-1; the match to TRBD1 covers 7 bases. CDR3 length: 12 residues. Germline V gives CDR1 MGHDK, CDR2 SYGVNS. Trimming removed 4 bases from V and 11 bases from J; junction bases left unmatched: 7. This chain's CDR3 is CASSAGTVYAFF. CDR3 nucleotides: TGTGCCAGCAGTGCAGGGACAGTGTATGCTTTCTTT.

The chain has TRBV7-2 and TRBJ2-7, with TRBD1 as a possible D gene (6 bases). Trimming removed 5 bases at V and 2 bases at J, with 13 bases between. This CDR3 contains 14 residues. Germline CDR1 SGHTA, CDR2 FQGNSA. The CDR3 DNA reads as TGTGCCAGCAGCCCGCAACAGGGCGCCTACGAGCAGTACTTC. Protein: CASSPQQGAYEQYF.